These 20 T cell receptor beta chains were all obtained from the same sample, sequenced in a study of Tregs in tolerant kidney transplant recipients (dated by TCRdb to the late 2010s). Library creation used the immunoSEQ multiplex PCR assay. The clones in this table, taken by TCRdb from immuneACCESS, are in-frame only. Not every clone is retained; where verified, under half of the shortfall comes from an unresolved V gene, and the cause of the rest is unknown. Counted in this sample were about 18,000 clones; around 82% of them appeared once. 2% to 2.5% of the sample is taken by the ten largest. The sequenced sample was Tregs from blood. Receptor source: a human donor in good health.

V gene TRBV11-2 combines with J gene TRBJ2-1; no clear D. Between the trimmed V and J ends, which lost 3 bases and 3 bases, there was a span of 12 bases. This CDR3 is 15 amino acids long. Germline V gene sequence: CDR1 SGHAT, CDR2 FQNNGV. CDR3 protein: CASSLTGSVYNEQFF. The CDR3 DNA sequence: TGTGCCAGCAGCTTGACGGGCTCCGTCTACAATGAGCAGTTCTTC.

This chain uses TRBV28 with TRBJ2-7, with 7 bases lining up with TRBD1. Germline CDR1 MDHEN, CDR2 SYDVKM. The CDR3 consists of 13 residues. The trim removed 6 bases at V and 2 bases at J, leaving 4 bases unmatched. Here the CDR3 DNA reads TGTGCCAGCAGCCTGACAGGGCCCTACGAGCAGTACTTC. Its translation: CASSLTGPYEQYF. Supplemented by reference TRBV28 and TRBJ2-7, the full variable domain reads DVKVTQSSRYLVKRTGEKVFLECVQDMDHENMFWYRQDPGLGLRLIYFSYDVKMKEKGDIPEGYSVSREKKERFSLILESASTNQTSMYLCASSLTGPYEQYFGPGTRLTVT.

The chain carries TRBV5-6 and TRBJ1-2; TRBD1 agrees at 8 bases. With V trimmed by 2 bases and J by 5 bases, 11 bases remained unmatched. Germline lookup yields CDR1 SGHDT and CDR2 YYEEEE. The CDR3 covers 16 residues. The CDR3 region has the DNA TGTGCCAGCAGCTTCGGTGACAGGGGACCACTATATGGCTACACCTTC. Translating gives CASSFGDRGPLYGYTF.

CDR3 sequence (DNA): TGCGCCAGCAGCTTGGAGAAATCCTACAATGAGCAGTTCTTC. Translation gives CASSLEKSYNEQFF. This chain links TRBV5-1 with TRBJ2-1; D call uncertain. From germline, CDR1 is SGHRS and CDR2 YFSETQ. The V and J ends lost 0 bases and 1 base respectively, with 5 bases between them. The CDR3 totals 14 residues.

V usage is TRBV6-5 and J usage is TRBJ1-4; D is uncertain. V gave up 8 bases and J gave up 1 base, with 5 bases separating them. The CDR3 is 12 residues long. The germline gives CDR1 MNHEY, CDR2 SVGAGI. CDR3 protein: CASLGTNEKLFF. The CDR3 DNA reads as TGTGCCAGCCTGGGAACTAATGAAAAACTGTTTTTT.

The rearrangement joins TRBV5-6 to TRBJ2-1; D may be TRBD1 (6 bases). This CDR3 has 15 residues. Germline loops: CDR1 SGHDT, CDR2 YYEEEE. V gave up 4 bases and J gave up 2 bases, with 13 bases separating them. CDR3 nucleotide sequence: TGTGCCAGCAGCACTCGGACAGCTACCTACAATGAGCAGTTCTTC. Its protein product is CASSTRTATYNEQFF.

The chain is built from TRBV9 and TRBJ1-2; tentative D call: TRBD1 (6 bases). The CDR3 consists of 15 residues. Per the germline V gene, CDR1 is SGDLS and CDR2 is YYNGEE. V lost 2 bases, J lost 0 bases, and 11 bases lay in between. This chain's CDR3 is CASSVLQGPNYGYTF. The DNA of the CDR3 is TGTGCCAGCAGCGTTTTACAGGGACCTAACTATGGCTACACCTTC.

This clone is labeled as medium-sized. The chain recombines TRBV19 with TRBJ2-5, with D unresolved. V was cut by 5 bases and J by 1 base, with 8 bases left in between. This CDR3 spans 13 amino acids. Germline V CDR1 and CDR2: LNHDA, SQIVND (reference sequence). The CDR3 nucleotides read TGTGCCAGTAGTCCCCAGATCCAAGAGACCCAGTACTTC. Translated: CASSPQIQETQYF.

This rearrangement joins TRBV10-1 to TRBJ2-6; D unclear. The CDR3 spans 18 residues. Trimming removed 5 bases at V and 5 bases at J, with 22 bases between. CDR1 is WNHNN and CDR2 is SYGVQD in the germline V gene (reference sequence). The CDR3: CASSCHQDRTSRANVLTF. Here the CDR3 DNA reads TGCGCCAGCAGTTGCCATCAAGATCGCACAAGTCGGGCCAACGTCCTGACTTTC.

The chain employs TRBV14 and TRBJ2-7; D may be TRBD1 or TRBD2 (6 bases each). The V end lost 1 base, the J end lost 1 base, and 14 bases lay between the germline ends. Germline assignment: CDR1 SGHDN and CDR2 FVKESK. The CDR3 is made up of 16 amino acids. The CDR3 bases are TGTGCCAGCAGCCAAGGGAGGGGGTGGAGTTCCTACGAGCAGTACTTC. Protein product: CASSQGRGWSSYEQYF.

DNA of the CDR3: TGCGCCAGCAGCGCCTCCCGCCAAGAGACCCAGTACTTC. This sequence encodes CASSASRQETQYF. The chain combines TRBV5-1 with TRBJ2-5; D is unresolved. Trimming left V 4 bases short and J 1 base short, with 8 bases between. This CDR3 is built from 13 residues. CDR1 is SGHRS and CDR2 is YFSETQ in the germline V gene.

The rearrangement uses TRBV9 and TRBJ1-3; the match to TRBD1 covers 8 bases. Germline V gene lookup returns CDR1 SGDLS and CDR2 YYNGEE. CDR3 length: 19 amino acids. Trimming at V came to 4 bases and at J to 2 bases, leaving 17 bases not matched to a gene. DNA of the CDR3: TGTGCCAGCAGCATCACCGGGACAGGCAACAACCTCGCTGGAAACACCATATATTTT. As protein: CASSITGTGNNLAGNTIYF.

J is TRBJ2-5 and V is TRBV2; possible D gene TRBD1, 6 bases. V was trimmed by 6 bases and J by 1 base, leaving 15 bases between them. CDR3 length equals 15 residues. The germline gives CDR1 SNHLY, CDR2 FYNNEI. Here the CDR3 reads CASRNRGRGQETQYF. The CDR3 nucleotides are TGTGCCAGCAGGAACCGGGGCAGGGGCCAAGAGACCCAGTACTTC.

The chain uses TRBV5-4 and TRBJ2-1; TRBD1 matches at 10 bases. Trimming at V came to 4 bases and at J to 3 bases, leaving 1 base not matched to a gene. The germline CDR1 and CDR2 sequences are SGHNT and YYREEE (reference sequence). The CDR3 loop spans 14 amino acids. In nucleotides, the CDR3 is TGTGCCAGCAGCCGGGACAGGGGCTACAATGAGCAGTTCTTC. It specifies CASSRDRGYNEQFF.

The chain couples TRBV30 to TRBJ2-3; a possible D gene is TRBD1 (5 bases). CDR1 is GTSNPN, CDR2 SVGIG, per germline (reference sequence). This CDR3 has 18 residues. V lost 0 bases, J lost 2 bases, and 21 bases lay in between. The CDR3 DNA reads as TGTGCCTGGAGTGTAGGGGCGGCGGCTGCCTCCTTCACAGATACGCAGTATTTT. This sequence encodes CAWSVGAAAASFTDTQYF.

The chain couples TRBV27 to TRBJ1-2; 7 nucleotides match TRBD1. Germline V gene sequence: CDR1 MNHEY, CDR2 SMNVEV (reference sequence). With V trimmed by 4 bases and J by 4 bases, 9 bases remained unmatched. The CDR3 totals 15 residues. DNA for the CDR3: TGTGCCAGCAGTTATGCCGGACAGGAATTCTATGGCTACACCTTC. Protein sequence: CASSYAGQEFYGYTF.

The CDR3 loop reads CASSPPGLPRRNEQFF. The CDR3 region has the DNA TGTGCCAGCAGCCCCCCGGGACTACCCCGAAGGAATGAGCAGTTCTTC. The genes are TRBV7-2 and TRBJ2-1, with 7 bases that match TRBD2. The CDR3 totals 16 residues. V was pared by 5 bases and J by 7 bases, with 14 bases of the junction left unmatched. The germline V gene has CDR1 SGHTA and CDR2 FQGNSA.

This chain connects TRBV18 to TRBJ1-2; D ambiguous. Germline loops: CDR1 KGHSH, CDR2 LQKENI. V lost 0 bases to trimming and J lost 1 base, with 6 bases between them. The CDR3 spans 14 residues. The CDR3 sequence: CASSPPFNNYGYTF. CDR3 bases: TGTGCCAGCTCACCACCGTTCAATAACTATGGCTACACCTTC. Full variable domain (rest looked up from reference TRBV18 and TRBJ1-2): NAGVMQNPRHLVRRRGQEARLRCSPMKGHSHVYWYRQLPEEGLKFMVYLQKENIIDESGMPKERFSAEFPKEGPSILRIQQVVRGDSAAYFCASSPPFNNYGYTFGSGTRLTVV.

V gene TRBV2 combines with J gene TRBJ2-3, with 10 bases identical to TRBD2. CDR3 length: 15 residues. Trimming removed 6 bases from V and 5 bases from J; junction bases left unmatched: 8. Germline CDR1 reads SNHLY; CDR2 reads FYNNEI. The CDR3 sequence is CASSALAGMLDTQYF. The CDR3 DNA is TGTGCCAGCAGCGCACTAGCGGGAATGTTAGATACGCAGTATTTT.

This chain joins TRBV5-1 and TRBJ2-2; TRBD2 agrees at 10 bases. This CDR3 is built from 18 residues. The V and J ends lost 4 bases and 2 bases, in that order; junction bases with no gene match: 11. Germline V CDR1 and CDR2: SGHRS, YFSETQ. CDR3 amino acids: CASSAFGTSAANTGELFF. The DNA for the CDR3 is TGCGCCAGCAGCGCCTTCGGGACTAGCGCGGCTAACACCGGGGAGCTGTTTTTT.